A single sample gave rise to the 20 T cell receptor beta chains below, sequenced in a study of CD4+ T cells in melanoma. The assay was immunoSEQ multiplex PCR, and TCRdb's table has in-frame clones only and misses some. The sample has about 16,000 clones, 70% to 80% seen once. Sequenced: cells from a culture (not recorded whether cultured in vitro). The receptors were gathered from a human donor with melanoma.

This clone was seen just once. The V call is TRBV27, the J call TRBJ2-4; D is unresolved. Trimming left V 4 bases short and J 5 bases short, with 6 bases between. CDR1 and CDR2 from the germline V gene are MNHEY and SMNVEV (reference sequence). There are 12 residues in the CDR3. The CDR3 bases are TGTGCCAGCAGTTCTGACGAAAACATTCAGTACTTC. It specifies CASSSDENIQYF.

The chain couples TRBV15 to TRBJ1-1, with 7 bases fitting TRBD1. This CDR3 is 15 amino acids long. With V trimmed by 7 bases and J by 3 bases, 11 bases remained unmatched. Germline assignment: CDR1 LNHNV and CDR2 YYDKDF (reference sequence). The CDR3 nucleotides are TGTGCCACCACAGCAACGGACAGGTCTTACACTGAAGCTTTCTTT. This encodes CATTATDRSYTEAFF. Together with reference TRBV15 and TRBJ1-1, the CDR3 gives the full variable domain: DAMVIQNPRYQVTQFGKPVTLSCSQTLNHNVMYWYQQKSSQAPKLLFHYYDKDFNNEADTPDNFQSRRPNTSFCFLDIRSPGLGDTAMYLCATTATDRSYTEAFFGQGTRLTVV.

This sequence joins TRBV30 and TRBJ1-1; 9 nucleotides agree with TRBD1. There are 15 residues in the CDR3. Unmatched junction bases numbered 3, after V lost 1 base and J lost 0 bases. CDR1 is GTSNPN and CDR2 is SVGIG in the germline V gene (reference sequence). The CDR3 region is CAWSEDRGMNTEAFF. The CDR3 bases are TGTGCCTGGAGTGAGGACAGGGGTATGAACACTGAAGCTTTCTTT.

This chain connects TRBV7-3 to TRBJ1-1, with a weak D call TRBD1 (5 bases). CDR3 length: 13 amino acids. V dropped 4 bases and J dropped 6 bases, with 12 bases sitting between them. Germline V gene sequence: CDR1 SGHTA, CDR2 FQGTGA. The CDR3 DNA sequence: TGTGCCAGCAGCTCGGGGGGACTCGCTGAAGCTTTCTTT. Translated, it gives CASSSGGLAEAFF.

The CDR3: CASSLIGGGAVGEQFF. The CDR3, as DNA: TGTGCCAGCAGCTTAATCGGCGGGGGGGCCGTCGGTGAGCAGTTCTTC. This chain joins TRBV7-3 and TRBJ2-1; 9 bases map to TRBD2. V was clipped by 1 base and J by 9 bases; unmatched bases: 10. Germline-derived CDR1 and CDR2 are SGHTA and FQGTGA. The CDR3 totals 16 residues.

The chain employs TRBV6-1 and TRBJ2-5; 9 bases map to TRBD2. Per germline, CDR1 MNHNS and CDR2 SASEGT. The V gene end was trimmed by 3 bases and the J gene end by 3 bases; junction bases not matched to a gene: 5. The CDR3 extends over 15 amino acids. DNA of the CDR3: TGTGCCAGCAGTGACCAGACTAGCGGAAAAGAGACCCAGTACTTC. Translated, it gives CASSDQTSGKETQYF.

Only a few counts were recorded for this clone. The chain carries TRBV10-3 and TRBJ1-2; D uncertain. In germline, CDR1 is ENHRY, CDR2 SYGVKD. Trimming removed 3 bases at V and 4 bases at J, with 18 bases between. This CDR3 has 16 residues. CDR3 DNA: TGTGCCATCAGTGACGCCGGTCACAGAGGACGCTATGGCTACACCTTC. Residues: CAISDAGHRGRYGYTF.

Here the CDR3 reads CASRRNPGQSNSNQPQHF. The CDR3 coding sequence is TGTGCCAGCAGGCGAAACCCGGGACAGTCCAATAGCAATCAGCCCCAGCATTTT. The chain employs TRBV7-3 and TRBJ1-5; TRBD1 matches at 7 bases. Germline V CDR1 and CDR2: SGHTA, FQGTGA. The CDR3 loop spans 18 amino acids. Losses at the gene ends were 6 bases for V and 0 bases for J; bases not matched to a gene: 14.

The chain couples TRBV4-2 to TRBJ2-7; a possible D gene is TRBD2 (6 bases). V was pared by 4 bases and J by 0 bases, with 22 bases between. The CDR3 runs to 18 residues. From germline, CDR1 is LGHNA and CDR2 YNFKEQ. CDR3 DNA sequence: TGTGCCAGCAGCCGCGGGACCGGCGGATTGGCCAACTCCTACGAGCAGTACTTC. Translating it yields CASSRGTGGLANSYEQYF.

This chain connects TRBV9 to TRBJ1-3; D ambiguous. CDR1 is SGDLS and CDR2 is YYNGEE in the germline V gene. The CDR3 is 16 amino acids. The V and J ends lost 0 bases and 3 bases respectively, with 13 bases between them. The CDR3, as DNA: TGTGCCAGCAGCGTAGTGCAGGCGTGGAGTGGAAACACCATATATTTT. This codes for CASSVVQAWSGNTIYF.

This clone turned up a few times. The rearrangement uses TRBV5-8 and TRBJ1-1; D is ambiguous. Trimming cost V 4 bases and J 3 bases, with 10 bases left between them. The CDR3 sequence is 13 residues long. Germline-derived CDR1 and CDR2 are SGHTS and YDEGEE. CDR3 DNA sequence: TGTGCCAGCAGCCCCTGGGTCCACACTGAAGCTTTCTTT. Translated: CASSPWVHTEAFF. The full variable domain, its missing parts supplied by reference TRBV5-8 and TRBJ1-1, is EAGVTQSPTHLIKTRGQQATLRCSPISGHTSVYWYQQALGLGLQFLLWYDEGEERNRGNFPPRFSGRQFPNYSSELNVNALELEDSALYLCASSPWVHTEAFFGQGTRLTVV.

This chain links TRBV6-5 with TRBJ1-2, with D uncertain. From germline, CDR1 is MNHEY and CDR2 SVGAGI. V dropped 6 bases and J dropped 4 bases, with 12 bases sitting between them. The CDR3 spans 13 residues. The CDR3 region is CASSSWVGYGYTF. The CDR3 bases are TGTGCCAGCAGCTCCTGGGTCGGCTATGGCTACACCTTC.

This clone was seen a handful of times. The rearrangement links TRBV27 to TRBJ2-7; maybe TRBD2 (7 bases). Germline lookup yields CDR1 MNHEY and CDR2 SMNVEV (reference sequence). The CDR3 covers 15 residues. V was pared by 1 base and J by 2 bases, with 12 bases between. The CDR3, as DNA: TGTGCCAGCAGTTTATTTCGCGGGGGCCCCTACGAGCAGTACTTC. Translation: CASSLFRGGPYEQYF.

The chain joins TRBV27 to TRBJ2-1; no definite D call. Germline V gene data show CDR1 as MNHEY and CDR2 as SMNVEV (reference sequence). V gave up 2 bases and J gave up 3 bases, with 5 bases separating them. The CDR3 contains 13 residues. The CDR3 reads CASSLGYYNEQFF. DNA for the CDR3: TGTGCCAGCAGTTTAGGCTACTACAATGAGCAGTTCTTC.

V usage is TRBV30 and J usage is TRBJ2-5, with D hard to call. Trimming removed 2 bases at V and 4 bases at J, with 11 bases between. The germline CDR1 and CDR2 sequences are GTSNPN and SVGIG (reference sequence). CDR3 length: 13 amino acids. The CDR3 is CAWSLGRRETQYF. In nucleotides, the CDR3 is TGTGCCTGGAGTCTGGGCCGACGAGAGACCCAGTACTTC.

This chain joins TRBV4-2 and TRBJ2-2; 9 positions agree with TRBD2. The CDR3 has 16 residues. CDR1 is LGHNA and CDR2 is YNFKEQ in the germline V gene. J lost 5 bases, V lost 0 bases, and 4 bases had no gene match. As DNA, the CDR3 is TGTGCCAGCAGCCAAGACAGCGGGGGGAGTACCGGGGAGCTGTTTTTT. Translating gives CASSQDSGGSTGELFF.

The chain couples TRBV29-1 to TRBJ2-5; D assignment may be TRBD1 or TRBD2 (5 bases each). The length of the CDR3 is 13 residues. V shed 5 bases and J shed 3 bases, with 13 bases lying between them. The germline V gene encodes CDR1 SQVTM and CDR2 ANQGSEA. The DNA for the CDR3 is TGCAGCGTTAATGGGGACCTTGAAGAGACCCAGTACTTC. Its translation is CSVNGDLEETQYF.

The chain carries TRBV21-1 and TRBJ2-5; the table names TRBD2, a call not compared with the DNA. TRBV21-1 is flagged as a pseudogene. The CDR3 is 16 amino acids. The CDR3 nucleotides are TGTGCCAGCAGCAAGGGACTAGCGGAGACGCAAGAGACCCAGTACTTC. Its translation: CASSKGLAETQETQYF.

The chain has TRBV2 and TRBJ2-1; D is ambiguous. Germline CDR1 is SNHLY and CDR2 is FYNNEI. V gave up 7 bases and J gave up 2 bases, with 12 bases separating them. This CDR3 comprises 14 residues. CDR3 DNA sequence: TGTGCCAGCATTTGGGTACCCCCCTACAATGAGCAGTTCTTC. Its protein product is CASIWVPPYNEQFF.

The V call is TRBV6-1, the J call TRBJ2-7, with TRBD2 as a possible D gene (5 bases). Between the trimmed V and J ends, which lost 8 bases and 2 bases, there was a span of 16 bases. The germline V gene encodes CDR1 MNHNS and CDR2 SASEGT. CDR3 size: 14 residues. CDR3 sequence reads: CASSWERGTYEQYF. Here the CDR3 DNA reads TGTGCCAGCTCTTGGGAGCGTGGGACCTACGAGCAGTACTTC.